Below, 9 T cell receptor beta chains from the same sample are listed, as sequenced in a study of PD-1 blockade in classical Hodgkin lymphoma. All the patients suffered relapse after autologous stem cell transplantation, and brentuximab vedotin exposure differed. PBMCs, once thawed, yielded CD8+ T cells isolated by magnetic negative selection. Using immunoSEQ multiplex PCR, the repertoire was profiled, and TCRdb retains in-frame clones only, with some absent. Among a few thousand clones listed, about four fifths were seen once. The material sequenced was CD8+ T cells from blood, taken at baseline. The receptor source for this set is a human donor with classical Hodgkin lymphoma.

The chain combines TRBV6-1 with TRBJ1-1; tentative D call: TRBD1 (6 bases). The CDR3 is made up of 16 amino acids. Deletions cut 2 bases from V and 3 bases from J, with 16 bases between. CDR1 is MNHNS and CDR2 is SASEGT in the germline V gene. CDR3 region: CASSENRLGADTEAFF. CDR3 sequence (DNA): TGTGCCAGCAGTGAAAATCGCCTGGGGGCCGACACTGAAGCTTTCTTT.

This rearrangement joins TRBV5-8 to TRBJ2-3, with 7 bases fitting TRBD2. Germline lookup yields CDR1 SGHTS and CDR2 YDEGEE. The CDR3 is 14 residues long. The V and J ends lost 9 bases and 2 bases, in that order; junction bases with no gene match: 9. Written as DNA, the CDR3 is TGTGCCAACCCACCGGGGGGAAACACAGATACGCAGTATTTT. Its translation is CANPPGGNTDTQYF.

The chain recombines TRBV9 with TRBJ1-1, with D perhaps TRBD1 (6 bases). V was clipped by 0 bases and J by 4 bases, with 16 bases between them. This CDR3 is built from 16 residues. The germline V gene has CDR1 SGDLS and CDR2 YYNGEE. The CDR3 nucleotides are TGTGCCAGCAGCGTAGGCAGGGGTAACGGAGTCACTGAAGCTTTCTTT. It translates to CASSVGRGNGVTEAFF.

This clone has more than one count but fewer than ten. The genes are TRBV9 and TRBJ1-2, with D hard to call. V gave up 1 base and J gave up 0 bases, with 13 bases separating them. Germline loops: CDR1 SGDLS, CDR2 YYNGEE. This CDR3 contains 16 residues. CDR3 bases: TGTGCCAGCAGCGTACAGCACCAAGATACTAACTATGGCTACACCTTC. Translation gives CASSVQHQDTNYGYTF. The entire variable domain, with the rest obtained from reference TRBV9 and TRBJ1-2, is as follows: DSGVTQTPKHLITATGQRVTLRCSPRSGDLSVYWYQQSLDQGLQFLIQYYNGEERAKGNILERFSAQQFPDLHSELNLSSLELGDSALYFCASSVQHQDTNYGYTFGSGTRLTVV.

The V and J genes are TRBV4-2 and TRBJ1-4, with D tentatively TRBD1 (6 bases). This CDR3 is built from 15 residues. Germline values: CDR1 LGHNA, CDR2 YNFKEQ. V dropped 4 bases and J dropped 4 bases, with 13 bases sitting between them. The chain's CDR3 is CASSPYQGINEKLFF. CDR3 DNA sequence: TGTGCCAGCAGCCCTTATCAGGGGATTAATGAAAAACTGTTTTTT.

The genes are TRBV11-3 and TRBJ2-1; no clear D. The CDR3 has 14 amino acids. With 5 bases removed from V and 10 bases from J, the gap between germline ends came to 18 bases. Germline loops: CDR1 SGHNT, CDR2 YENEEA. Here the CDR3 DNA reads TGTGCCAGCAGCCCGAGTGGCTCCCCGATGGAGCAGTTCTTC. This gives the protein CASSPSGSPMEQFF.

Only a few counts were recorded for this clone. This chain's CDR3 is CASSQDVTVVYNSPLHF. The CDR3 bases are TGTGCCAGCAGCCAAGATGTGACAGTCGTTTATAATTCACCCCTCCACTTT. The chain has TRBV4-2 and TRBJ1-6; D may be TRBD1 (5 bases). Germline V gene sequence: CDR1 LGHNA, CDR2 YNFKEQ. CDR3 length: 17 residues. V lost 0 bases and J lost 4, with 13 bases in between.

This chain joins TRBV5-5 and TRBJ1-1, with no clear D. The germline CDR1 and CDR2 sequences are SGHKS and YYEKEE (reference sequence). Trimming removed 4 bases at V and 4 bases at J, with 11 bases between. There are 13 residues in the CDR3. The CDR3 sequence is CASSPHRGTEAFF. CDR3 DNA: TGTGCCAGCAGCCCACACCGAGGCACTGAAGCTTTCTTT.

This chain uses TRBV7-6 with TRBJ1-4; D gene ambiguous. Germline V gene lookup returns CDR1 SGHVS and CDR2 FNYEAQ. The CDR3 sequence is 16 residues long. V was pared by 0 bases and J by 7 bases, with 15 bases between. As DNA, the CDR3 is TGTGCCAGCAGCTTAGCCGACGGAGCTCCGGTTGAAAAACTGTTTTTT. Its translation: CASSLADGAPVEKLFF.